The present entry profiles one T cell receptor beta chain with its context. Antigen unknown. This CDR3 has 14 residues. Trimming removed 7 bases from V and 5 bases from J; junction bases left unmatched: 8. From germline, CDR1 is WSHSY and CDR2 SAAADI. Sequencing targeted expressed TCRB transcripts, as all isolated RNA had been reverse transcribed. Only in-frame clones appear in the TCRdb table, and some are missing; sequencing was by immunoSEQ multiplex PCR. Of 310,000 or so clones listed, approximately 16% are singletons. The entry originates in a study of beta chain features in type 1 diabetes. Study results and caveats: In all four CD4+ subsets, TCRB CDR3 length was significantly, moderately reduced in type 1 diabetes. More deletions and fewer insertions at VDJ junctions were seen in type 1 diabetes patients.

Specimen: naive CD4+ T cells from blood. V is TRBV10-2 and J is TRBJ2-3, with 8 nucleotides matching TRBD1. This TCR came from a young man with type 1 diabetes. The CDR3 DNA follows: TGCGCCAGCATGCCAGACAGGGGTAGAGATACGCAGTATTTT. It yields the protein CASMPDRGRDTQYF.